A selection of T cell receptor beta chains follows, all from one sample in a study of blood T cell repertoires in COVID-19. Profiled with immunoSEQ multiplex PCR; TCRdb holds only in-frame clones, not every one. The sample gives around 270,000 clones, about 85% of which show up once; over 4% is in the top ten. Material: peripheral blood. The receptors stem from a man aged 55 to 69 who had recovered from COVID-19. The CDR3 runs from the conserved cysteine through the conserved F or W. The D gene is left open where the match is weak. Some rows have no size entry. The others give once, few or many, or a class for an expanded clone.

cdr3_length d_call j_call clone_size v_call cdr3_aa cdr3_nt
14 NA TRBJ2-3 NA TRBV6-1 CASSPGFRTDTQYF TGTGCCAGCAGCCCGGGGTTTCGGACAGATACGCAGTATTTT
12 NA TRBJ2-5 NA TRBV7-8 CASSLRGETQYF TGTGCCAGCAGCCTCCGGGGGGAGACCCAGTACTTC
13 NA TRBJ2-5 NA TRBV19 CASSPGIKETQYF TGTGCCAGTAGCCCAGGGATAAAAGAGACCCAGTACTTC
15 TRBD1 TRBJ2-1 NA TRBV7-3 CASSPQTGTYNEQFF TGTGCCAGCAGCCCTCAGACAGGGACCTACAATGAGCAGTTCTTC
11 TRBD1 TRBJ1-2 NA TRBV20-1 CSARGQSLRTF TGCAGTGCTAGGGGACAGAGCCTGAGGACCTTC
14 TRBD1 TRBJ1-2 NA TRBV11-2 CASSLVGTGKGYTF TGTGCCAGCAGCTTAGTAGGGACAGGCAAAGGCTACACCTTC
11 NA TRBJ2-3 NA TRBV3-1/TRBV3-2 CASSQEVRQYF TGTGCCAGCAGCCAAGAGGTGAGGCAGTATTTT
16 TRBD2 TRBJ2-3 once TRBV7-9 CASSLGASGGASTQYF TGTGCCAGCAGCTTAGGGGCTAGCGGGGGGGCCAGTACGCAGTATTTT
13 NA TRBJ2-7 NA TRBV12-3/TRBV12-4 CASSHTDSYEQYF TGTGCCAGCAGCCACACCGACAGCTACGAGCAGTACTTC
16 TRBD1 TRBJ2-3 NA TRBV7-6 CASSLIGTGSTDTQYF TGTGCCAGCAGCTTAATCGGGACAGGGTCCACAGATACGCAGTATTTT
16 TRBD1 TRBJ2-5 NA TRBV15 CATSREVTGGRETQYF TGTGCCACCAGCAGAGAGGTGACAGGGGGAAGGGAGACCCAGTACTTC
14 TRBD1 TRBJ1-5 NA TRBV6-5 CASRHRGRDQPQHF TGTGCCAGCCGACACAGGGGGCGGGATCAGCCCCAGCATTTT
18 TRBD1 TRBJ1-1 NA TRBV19 CASTLKTGILKMNTEAFF TGTGCCAGTACTCTGAAGACAGGGATACTTAAAATGAACACTGAAGCTTTCTTT
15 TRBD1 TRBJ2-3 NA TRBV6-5 CASSTGTGGTDTQYF TGTGCCAGCAGTACCGGGACAGGGGGCACAGATACGCAGTATTTT
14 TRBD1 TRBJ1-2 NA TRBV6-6 CASSPRQGTYGYTF TGTGCCAGCAGTCCCAGACAGGGGACCTATGGCTACACCTTC
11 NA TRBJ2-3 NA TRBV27 CASSLQGTQYF TGTGCCAGCAGCCTTCAGGGTACGCAGTATTTT
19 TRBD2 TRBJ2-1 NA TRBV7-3 CASSPKPGLAPNIYNEQFF TGTGCCAGCAGCCCTAAACCGGGACTAGCTCCGAACATCTACAATGAGCAGTTCTTC
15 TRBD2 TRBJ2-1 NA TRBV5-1 CASSLSGGAYNEQFF TGCGCCAGCAGCTTGAGCGGGGGCGCCTACAATGAGCAGTTCTTC
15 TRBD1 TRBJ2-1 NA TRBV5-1 CASSSRGQGTNEQFF TGCGCCAGCAGCTCAAGGGGACAGGGTACGAATGAGCAGTTCTTC
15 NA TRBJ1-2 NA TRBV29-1 CSVDYVTGIDYGYTF TGCAGCGTCGATTACGTTACAGGGATTGACTATGGCTACACCTTC
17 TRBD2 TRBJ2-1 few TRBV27 CASSRIAGGLPFDEQFF TGTGCCAGCAGCCGAATAGCGGGGGGGCTCCCGTTTGATGAGCAGTTCTTC
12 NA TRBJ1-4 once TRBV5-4 CASSFSSEKLFF TGTGCCAGCAGCTTTTCCTCGGAAAAACTGTTTTTT
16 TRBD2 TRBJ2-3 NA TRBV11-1 CASSLNSGGALDTQYF TGTGCCAGCAGCTTGAATAGCGGGGGGGCATTAGATACGCAGTATTTT
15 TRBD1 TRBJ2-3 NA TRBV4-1 CASSQRDRGADTQYF TGCGCCAGCAGCCAACGGGACAGGGGGGCAGATACGCAGTATTTT
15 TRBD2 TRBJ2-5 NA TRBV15 CATSRETSGAGTQYF TGTGCCACCAGCAGAGAGACTAGCGGGGCGGGGACCCAGTACTTC
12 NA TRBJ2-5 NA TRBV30 CAWVGAGETQYF TGTGCCTGGGTGGGGGCCGGAGAGACCCAGTACTTC
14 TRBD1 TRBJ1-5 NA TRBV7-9 CASSPGTGGQPQHF TGTGCCAGCAGTCCCGGGACAGGGGGTCAGCCCCAGCATTTT
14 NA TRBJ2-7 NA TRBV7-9 CASSPLTPAYEQYF TGTGCCAGCAGCCCCCTGACACCCGCCTACGAGCAGTACTTC
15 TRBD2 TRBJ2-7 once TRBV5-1 CASSLGGGGSYEQYF TGCGCCAGCAGCTTGGGAGGCGGGGGGTCCTACGAGCAGTACTTC
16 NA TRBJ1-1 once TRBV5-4 CASSSPGRGLNTEAFF TGTGCCAGCAGCTCCCCGGGGAGGGGGTTGAACACTGAAGCTTTCTTT
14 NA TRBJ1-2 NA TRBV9 CASSVEQALGGYTF TGTGCCAGCAGCGTAGAACAAGCCCTGGGCGGCTACACCTTC
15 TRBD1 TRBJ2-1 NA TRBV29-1 CSVATPRGRGNEQFF TGCAGCGTTGCGACCCCCAGGGGGCGAGGGAATGAGCAGTTCTTC
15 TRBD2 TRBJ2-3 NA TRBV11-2 CASSLDLASGDTQYF TGTGCCAGCAGCTTAGATCTTGCTAGCGGGGATACGCAGTATTTT
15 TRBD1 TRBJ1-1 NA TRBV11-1 CASSFGRTGGTEAFF TGTGCCAGCAGCTTTGGACGGACAGGGGGCACTGAAGCTTTCTTT
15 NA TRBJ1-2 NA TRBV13 CASSLGRGRPYGYTF TGTGCCAGCAGCTTAGGGCGGGGGCGCCCCTATGGCTACACCTTC
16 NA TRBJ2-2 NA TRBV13 CASSLRARRNTGELFF TGTGCCAGCAGCTTGAGGGCTAGGAGGAACACCGGGGAGCTGTTTTTT
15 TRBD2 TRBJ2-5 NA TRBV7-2 CASSLALAGRETQYF TGTGCCAGCAGCTTAGCCCTAGCGGGGAGGGAGACCCAGTACTTC
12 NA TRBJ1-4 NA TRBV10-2 CASAARNEKLFF TGCGCCAGCGCCGCGCGAAATGAAAAACTGTTTTTT
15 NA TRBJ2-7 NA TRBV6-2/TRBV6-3 CASSAGAQSSYEQYF TGTGCCAGCAGTGCAGGGGCGCAGAGCTCCTACGAGCAGTACTTC
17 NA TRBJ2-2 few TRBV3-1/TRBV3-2 CASSQNLGGANTGELFF TGTGCCAGCAGCCAGAACCTTGGCGGGGCGAACACCGGGGAGCTGTTTTTT
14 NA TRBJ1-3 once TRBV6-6 CASSRPDSGNTIYF TGTGCCAGCAGTCGGCCAGACTCTGGAAACACCATATATTTT
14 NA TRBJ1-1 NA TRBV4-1 CASSQAPPDTEAFF TGCGCCAGCAGCCAGGCCCCGCCCGACACTGAAGCTTTCTTT
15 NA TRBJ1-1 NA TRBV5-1 CASSFEADWDTEAFF TGCGCCAGCAGCTTCGAGGCGGATTGGGACACTGAAGCTTTCTTT
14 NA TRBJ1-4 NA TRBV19 CASSIREANEKLFF TGTGCCAGTAGTATACGGGAGGCTAATGAAAAACTGTTTTTT
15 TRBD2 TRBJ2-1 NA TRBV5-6 CASSWTSGGAGRKFF TGTGCCAGCAGCTGGACTAGCGGGGGGGCCGGGCGAAAGTTCTTC
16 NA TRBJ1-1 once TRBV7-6 CASSLEYPGMNTEAFF TGTGCCAGCAGCTTAGAGTACCCAGGGATGAACACTGAAGCTTTCTTT
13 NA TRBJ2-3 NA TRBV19 CASSAQTSDTQYF TGTGCCAGTAGTGCACAGACTAGTGATACGCAGTATTTT
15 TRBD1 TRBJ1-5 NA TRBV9 CASSVGTGVGQPQHF TGTGCCAGCAGCGTAGGGACAGGGGTTGGTCAGCCCCAGCATTTT
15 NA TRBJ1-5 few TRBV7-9 CASSLGGGANQPQHF TGTGCCAGCAGCTTAGGTGGGGGGGCCAATCAGCCCCAGCATTTT
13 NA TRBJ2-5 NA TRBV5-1 CASSWGPQETQYF TGCGCCAGCAGTTGGGGGCCCCAAGAGACCCAGTACTTC
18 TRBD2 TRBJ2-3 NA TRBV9 CASSVGLAGGPLQNTQYF TGTGCCAGCAGCGTGGGACTAGCGGGGGGGCCTCTCCAGAATACGCAGTATTTT
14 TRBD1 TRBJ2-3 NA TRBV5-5 CASSLTGTTDTQYF TGTGCCAGCAGCCTGACAGGGACCACAGATACGCAGTATTTT
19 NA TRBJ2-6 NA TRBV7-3 CASSAQRGQEGSGANVLTF TGTGCCAGCAGCGCCCAGCGGGGACAGGAGGGCTCTGGGGCCAACGTCCTGACTTTC
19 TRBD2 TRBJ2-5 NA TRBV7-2 CASSLRGPLAGGPQETQYF TGTGCCAGCAGCTTACGTGGGCCGTTAGCGGGGGGCCCGCAAGAGACCCAGTACTTC
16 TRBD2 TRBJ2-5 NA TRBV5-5 CASSPGGGVRTETQYF TGTGCCAGCAGCCCGGGAGGGGGGGTCCGAACAGAGACCCAGTACTTC
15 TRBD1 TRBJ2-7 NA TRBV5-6 CASSLAGTGNYEQYF TGTGCCAGCAGCTTGGCCGGGACAGGCAACTACGAGCAGTACTTC
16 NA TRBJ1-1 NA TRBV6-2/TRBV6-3 CASSYSGQSMNTEAFF TGTGCCAGCAGTTACAGCGGACAGTCCATGAACACTGAAGCTTTCTTT
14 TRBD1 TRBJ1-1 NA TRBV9 CASTTDGTDYEAFF TGTGCCAGCACCACTGATGGGACAGATTATGAAGCTTTCTTT